Each of the 24 T cell receptor beta chains below was sequenced from the same sample in a study of beta chain features in type 1 diabetes. Sequencing targeted expressed TCRB transcripts, as all isolated RNA had been reverse transcribed. Profiled with immunoSEQ multiplex PCR; TCRdb holds only in-frame clones, not every one. The sample holds approximately 340,000 clones, more than 12% seen once. Sequencing was done on a sample of naive CD4+ T cells from blood. All receptors derive from a woman aged 18-35 years in good health.

V gene TRBV6-5 combines with J gene TRBJ2-3; 8 bases agree with TRBD2. CDR3 length: 14 residues. Germline V gene data show CDR1 as MNHEY and CDR2 as SVGAGI. The trim removed 4 bases at V and 2 bases at J, leaving 2 bases unmatched. CDR3: CASSLTSATDTQYF. CDR3 in DNA: TGTGCCAGCAGTTTGACTAGCGCCACAGATACGCAGTATTTT.

This clone was found a few times. This sequence joins TRBV4-1 and TRBJ2-1; D may be TRBD1 (6 bases). CDR1 MGHRA and CDR2 YSYEKL come from the germline V gene. The CDR3 sequence is 13 residues long. Trimming stripped 3 bases from V and 8 bases from J, with 11 bases between. CDR3 protein: CASSHYAGDEQFF. CDR3 in DNA: TGCGCCAGCAGCCATTACGCAGGGGATGAGCAGTTCTTC.

This clone was observed a handful of times. The chain joins TRBV30 to TRBJ2-5, with D perhaps TRBD2 (5 bases). Germline loops: CDR1 GTSNPN, CDR2 SVGIG (reference sequence). The CDR3 runs 12 residues. V lost 2 bases to trimming and J lost 4 bases, with 8 bases between them. CDR3 nucleotides: TGTGCCTGGAGTTTTAGCGCAGAGACCCAGTACTTC. It encodes CAWSFSAETQYF.

The CDR3 sequence is CASSLGLAGTVEQYF. The CDR3 DNA is TGTGCCAGTAGTCTTGGACTAGCGGGAACGGTCGAGCAGTACTTC. This chain joins TRBV19 and TRBJ2-7, with 12 bases identical to TRBD2. Germline V lookup: CDR1 LNHDA, CDR2 SQIVND (reference sequence). The length of the CDR3 is 15 residues. Trimming took 5 bases from V and 6 from J; bases not matched to a gene: 8.

V and J are TRBV19 and TRBJ2-1; TRBD2 is a possible D gene (5 bases). The CDR3 has 15 residues. V gave up 1 base and J gave up 5 bases, with 12 bases separating them. Germline CDR1 reads LNHDA; CDR2 reads SQIVND (reference sequence). CDR3 region: CASSIGRGLNNEQFF. CDR3 nucleotide sequence: TGTGCCAGTAGTATAGGGCGCGGGCTCAACAATGAGCAGTTCTTC.

The J gene is TRBJ2-1, the V gene TRBV10-3; 11 bases map to TRBD2. The CDR3 has 15 residues. Per the germline V gene, CDR1 is ENHRY and CDR2 is SYGVKD. V dropped 11 bases and J dropped 6; count of bases not matched to a gene: 12. This CDR3 is CAVTPLAGDSNEQFF. CDR3 in DNA: TGTGCCGTCACCCCACTAGCGGGAGATTCCAATGAGCAGTTCTTC.

This clone was observed a few times. The CDR3: CASRGLKTGKLFF. For the CDR3, the DNA is TGTGCCAGCAGGGGACTCAAGACAGGGAAACTGTTTTTT. The chain recombines TRBV2 with TRBJ1-4, with 7 positions matching TRBD1. Germline loops: CDR1 SNHLY, CDR2 FYNNEI. V was clipped by 6 bases and J by 11 bases; unmatched bases: 9. The CDR3 totals 13 residues.

In its sample, this clone was seen a few times. The V gene is TRBV30, the J gene TRBJ2-6; maybe TRBD2 (6 bases). V was clipped by 4 bases and J by 1 base, with 8 bases between them. CDR3 length: 14 residues. CDR1 and CDR2 (germline): GTSNPN, SVGIG (reference sequence). CDR3 residues: CAWTGRSGANVLTF. The CDR3 DNA follows: TGTGCCTGGACAGGGAGGTCTGGGGCCAACGTCCTGACTTTC.

Only a few counts were recorded for this clone. The V call is TRBV7-9, the J call TRBJ2-1; D unresolved. Trimming stripped 3 bases from V and 9 bases from J, with 3 bases between. Germline CDR1 SEHNR, CDR2 FQNEAQ (reference sequence). The length of the CDR3 is 10 residues. The CDR3 protein is CASSFGEQFF. As DNA, the CDR3 is TGTGCCAGCAGCTTCGGTGAGCAGTTCTTC.

The rearrangement joins TRBV20-1 to TRBJ1-2, with no clear D. V gave up 3 bases and J gave up 6 bases, with 8 bases separating them. Looked up from germline, CDR1 is DFQATT and CDR2 is SNEGSKA (reference sequence). This CDR3 contains 11 residues. CDR3 sequence: CSASPGDGYTF. In DNA, the CDR3 is TGCAGTGCTAGCCCAGGCGATGGCTACACCTTC.

This clone was picked up a small number of times. V usage is TRBV29-1 and J usage is TRBJ2-3; 12 positions match TRBD2. V gave up 1 base and J gave up 2 bases; unmatched junction bases: 4. The CDR3 covers 16 residues. Germline assignment: CDR1 SQVTM and CDR2 ANQGSEA. The CDR3 DNA follows: TGCAGCGTTGAAGTTGGACTAGCGGGATTCACAGATACGCAGTATTTT. Its translation: CSVEVGLAGFTDTQYF.

V is TRBV15 and J is TRBJ1-2; D remains ambiguous. CDR3 size: 15 residues. Germline V gene data show CDR1 as LNHNV and CDR2 as YYDKDF (reference sequence). V was shortened by 2 bases and J by 3 bases, with 13 bases between the two germline ends. The CDR3 sequence: CATSRHSPEDYGYTF. The CDR3 coding sequence is TGTGCCACCAGCAGACACTCTCCCGAGGACTATGGCTACACCTTC.

This clone appeared a few times. A read error may account for a junction end that differs from germline. The chain uses TRBV15 and TRBJ2-7; 9 bases map to TRBD2. The CDR3 totals 17 residues. Germline CDR1 reads LNHNV; CDR2 reads YYDKDF (reference sequence). CDR3 sequence reads: CATSQPSSGSFSHEQYF. CDR3 bases: TGTGCCACCAGCCAGCCGAGTAGCGGGAGTTTCTCCCACGAGCAGTACTTC. The full variable domain, its missing parts supplied by reference TRBV15 and TRBJ2-7, is DAMVIQNPRYQVTQFGKPVTLSCSQTLNHNVMYWYQQKSSQAPKLLFHYYDKDFNNEADTPDNFQSRRPNTSFCFLDIRSPGLGDTAMYLCATSQPSSGSFSHEQYFGPGTRLTVT.

The chain is built from TRBV7-9 and TRBJ1-2; perhaps TRBD1 as D (5 bases). The CDR3 consists of 13 residues. V was shortened by 0 bases and J by 8 bases, with 10 bases between the two germline ends. Germline V lookup: CDR1 SEHNR, CDR2 FQNEAQ (reference sequence). The CDR3 region is CASSLAGEEGYTF. CDR3 coding DNA: TGTGCCAGCAGCTTAGCAGGGGAAGAGGGCTACACCTTC.

The chain uses TRBV6-5 and TRBJ2-1, with D possibly TRBD2 on 5 matching bases. V lost 6 bases and J lost 4, with 10 bases in between. Germline CDR1 is MNHEY and CDR2 is SVGAGI. There are 13 residues in the CDR3. The CDR3 DNA is TGTGCCAGCAGCTTGGACTCATACAATGAGCAGTTCTTC. Translated, it gives CASSLDSYNEQFF.

The chain uses TRBV13 and TRBJ2-7; 9 nucleotides agree with TRBD2. The trim removed 0 bases at V and 1 base at J, leaving 4 bases unmatched. Germline values: CDR1 PRHDT, CDR2 FYEKMQ (reference sequence). The CDR3 extends over 16 amino acids. For the CDR3, the DNA is TGTGCCAGCAGCTTAGGAGGGCTAGCGGGATCCTACGAGCAGTACTTC. Amino acids: CASSLGGLAGSYEQYF.

This clone was seen a handful of times. The junction does not match germline at one end; this may be a read error. This chain joins TRBV28 and TRBJ2-3; 11 bases fit TRBD1. This CDR3 has 15 amino acids. Germline loops: CDR1 MDHEN, CDR2 SYDVKM. The CDR3 DNA reads as TGTGCCAGCAGTGTATGGACAGGGGGCGCCGATACGCAGTATTTT. Translated: CASSVWTGGADTQYF. Filled out from reference TRBV28 and TRBJ2-3, the complete variable domain reads DVKVTQSSRYLVKRTGEKVFLECVQDMDHENMFWYRQDPGLGLRLIYFSYDVKMKEKGDIPEGYSVSREKKERFSLILESASTNQTSMYLCASSVWTGGADTQYFGPGTRLTVL.

The chain joins TRBV29-1 to TRBJ2-7, with D possibly TRBD2 on 7 matching bases. V dropped 0 bases and J dropped 2 bases, with 20 bases sitting between them. CDR1 and CDR2 (germline): SQVTM, ANQGSEA. The CDR3 covers 17 residues. DNA for the CDR3: TGCAGCGTTGAAGAGATCGGGGGGCAGGGGCTAGCCTACGAGCAGTACTTC. Protein: CSVEEIGGQGLAYEQYF.

V usage is TRBV30 and J usage is TRBJ2-7, with D hard to call. Trimming shortened V by 3 bases and J by 5 bases, and 8 bases separated the two germline ends. Germline values: CDR1 GTSNPN, CDR2 SVGIG (reference sequence). The CDR3 runs 11 residues. Here the CDR3 reads CAWSIQNEQYF. CDR3 bases: TGTGCCTGGAGCATACAAAACGAGCAGTACTTC.

This chain uses TRBV11-2 with TRBJ2-6, with 11 bases lining up with TRBD2. This CDR3 is 17 amino acids long. Unmatched junction bases numbered 5, after V lost 5 bases and J lost 2 bases. The germline V gene encodes CDR1 SGHAT and CDR2 FQNNGV. The CDR3: CASSVLAGDTGANVLTF. CDR3 nucleotides: TGTGCCAGCAGCGTACTAGCGGGAGATACTGGGGCCAACGTCCTGACTTTC.

This clone was observed a handful of times. The CDR3 loop reads CASSFAGPNTDTQYF. For the CDR3, the DNA is TGTGCCAGCAGTTTTGCGGGACCGAACACAGATACGCAGTATTTT. V and J are TRBV28 and TRBJ2-3; a possible D gene is TRBD2 (6 bases). Germline lookup yields CDR1 MDHEN and CDR2 SYDVKM. CDR3 size: 15 residues. The V and J ends lost 3 bases and 2 bases respectively, with 12 bases between them.

This chain connects TRBV6-4 to TRBJ2-5; a weak D match, TRBD2 (5 bases). The V end lost 3 bases, the J end lost 7 bases, and 9 bases lay between the germline ends. CDR1 is MRHNA, CDR2 SNTAGT, per germline. CDR3 length: 12 residues. The CDR3 here is CASSETEGTQYF. The CDR3 bases are TGTGCCAGCAGTGAAACCGAGGGGACCCAGTACTTC.

This clone was picked up a small number of times. J is TRBJ2-1 and V is TRBV28; 13 bases are shared with TRBD2. V shed 4 bases and J 5 bases; nucleotides not matched to a gene: 5. Germline values: CDR1 MDHEN, CDR2 SYDVKM. The CDR3 length is 16 residues. The CDR3 loop is CASSSLAGGLDNEQFF. CDR3 coding DNA: TGTGCCAGCAGTTCACTAGCGGGAGGGCTAGACAATGAGCAGTTCTTC.

This chain uses TRBV30 with TRBJ2-3; tentatively, D is TRBD2 (6 bases). This CDR3 spans 13 amino acids. V was clipped by 8 bases and J by 1 base, with 13 bases between them. Per the germline V gene, CDR1 is GTSNPN and CDR2 is SVGIG (reference sequence). The DNA for the CDR3 is TGTGCCGGCCGGGGGTTTGGCACAGATACGCAGTATTTT. This sequence encodes CAGRGFGTDTQYF.